This TCR beta chain is drawn from a study of immune heterogeneity within non-small cell lung tumors. Bulk tumor genomic DNA (about 600 ng per sample) served as template. During surgery, each primary tumor gave multiple biopsies spaced as far apart as possible. Curative surgical treatment was performed in patients who had newly diagnosed, untreated non-small cell lung cancer. Donor patients had newly diagnosed non-small cell lung cancer and were having surgery with curative intent. This CDR3 has 15 residues. The germline gives CDR1 MNHNS, CDR2 SASEGT. Trimming cost V 5 bases and J 3 bases, with 13 bases left between them. This clonotype was seen more than once but under ten times. Multiplex PCR amplified TCR beta CDR3 with 32 V and 13 J primers. TCRdb reprocessed the multiplex PCR reads via MiXCR and lists one record per CDR3 protein. The sample yields about 21,000 distinct CDR3 sequences, about 30% seen once.

This rearrangement joins TRBV6-1 to TRBJ2-2; D unclear. The sequenced sample consisted of lung tumor tissue. This TCR came from a middle-aged man with non-small cell lung cancer. CDR3 region: CASSWLTPDTGELFF. The CDR3 region has the DNA TGTGCCAGCAGTTGGCTGACACCGGACACCGGGGAGCTGTTTTTT.